A single sample is the source of the 31 T cell receptor beta chains below, sequenced in a study of blood T cell repertoires in COVID-19. Using immunoSEQ multiplex PCR, the repertoire was profiled, and TCRdb retains in-frame clones only, with some absent. The sample holds roughly 250,000 clones; approximately 81% are singletons and the top ten take 0.98%. Material for sequencing was peripheral blood. These TCRs come from a man aged 35 to 55 with acute or convalescent COVID-19.

The CDR3 loop is CASSLDGLAGGPGTGELFF. The CDR3 DNA follows: TGTGCCAGCAGCTTAGACGGACTAGCGGGGGGGCCGGGCACCGGGGAGCTGTTTTTT. The chain joins TRBV11-3 to TRBJ2-2; 15 positions match TRBD2. J was trimmed by 4 bases and V by 0 bases; bases with no gene match: 6. From germline, CDR1 is SGHNT and CDR2 YENEEA. The CDR3 sequence is 19 residues long.

V and J are TRBV3-1 (or the pseudogene TRBV3-2) and TRBJ2-2, with a tentative D call TRBD2 (5 bases). CDR1 is LGHDT, CDR2 YNNKEL, per germline (reference sequence). The CDR3 totals 16 residues. The germline V and J ends were trimmed by 3 bases and 0 bases, with 11 bases remaining between them. CDR3 in amino acids: CASSQAASPNTGELFF. DNA of the CDR3: TGTGCCAGCAGCCAGGCCGCTAGCCCGAACACCGGGGAGCTGTTTTTT.

The chain joins TRBV7-2 to TRBJ2-1; perhaps TRBD2 as D (6 bases). The length of the CDR3 is 13 residues. Trimming took 5 bases from V and 15 from J, leaving 20 bases between them. Germline CDR1 reads SGHTA; CDR2 reads FQGNSA. The CDR3 bases are TGTGCCAGCAGCCAGCAAGGACTATTTAACCCGTTCTTC. Its protein product is CASSQQGLFNPFF.

The chain joins TRBV4-2 to TRBJ2-7; D perhaps matches TRBD2 (7 bases). Germline CDR1 LGHNA, CDR2 YNFKEQ. This CDR3 region has 15 residues. With 1 base removed from V and 1 base from J, the gap between germline ends came to 11 bases. The CDR3 coding sequence is TGTGCCAGCAGCCAAGTGGCGGGGGCGTCCTACGAGCAGTACTTC. It yields the protein CASSQVAGASYEQYF.

This chain uses TRBV5-4 with TRBJ2-5, with no clear D. Between the trimmed V and J ends, which lost 1 base and 1 base, there was a span of 5 bases. The V gene's germline CDR1 is SGHNT and CDR2 YYREEE (reference sequence). The CDR3 sequence is 13 residues long. As DNA, the CDR3 is TGTGCCAGCAGCTTGACGGTCCAAGAGACCCAGTACTTC. The encoded protein is CASSLTVQETQYF.

This chain connects TRBV6-2 or TRBV6-3 to TRBJ2-2; 8 bases map to TRBD2. V lost 5 bases, J lost 2 bases, and 7 bases stayed unmatched. The germline CDR1 and CDR2 sequences are MNHEY and SVGEGT. This CDR3 is built from 16 residues. The CDR3 spells CASSHRRGANTGELFF. The DNA of the CDR3 is TGTGCCAGCAGTCATAGGCGGGGGGCCAACACCGGGGAGCTGTTTTTT.

The V gene is TRBV6-1, the J gene TRBJ1-1; 9 positions agree with TRBD1. The CDR3 is 16 amino acids. CDR1 is MNHNS, CDR2 SASEGT, per germline. The V gene end was trimmed by 4 bases and the J gene end by 1 base; junction bases not matched to a gene: 7. The CDR3 loop reads CASSVQVGQGNTEAFF. CDR3 coding DNA: TGTGCCAGCAGTGTTCAAGTGGGACAGGGGAACACTGAAGCTTTCTTT.

The chain is built from TRBV4-1 and TRBJ2-4, with TRBD1 as a possible D gene (6 bases). Per germline, CDR1 MGHRA and CDR2 YSYEKL. V was pared by 4 bases and J by 8 bases, with 12 bases between. There are 13 residues in the CDR3. In DNA form, the CDR3 reads TGCGCCAGCAGCCGCTTGGGGGCGGACATTCAGTACTTC. Protein: CASSRLGADIQYF.

CDR3: CASGGDQETQYF. The CDR3 bases are TGTGCCAGCGGGGGGGATCAAGAGACCCAGTACTTC. The V call is TRBV7-8, the J call TRBJ2-5; 7 positions agree with TRBD2. This CDR3 is built from 12 residues. After removal of 8 bases from V and 2 bases from J, the junction contained 2 bases not matched to a gene. From germline, CDR1 is SGHVS and CDR2 FQNEAQ.

This chain uses TRBV2 with TRBJ1-2; 11 bases map to TRBD1. The germline CDR1 and CDR2 sequences are SNHLY and FYNNEI. The CDR3 is 12 amino acids. J was trimmed by 8 bases and V by 11 bases; bases with no gene match: 7. The DNA of the CDR3 is TGTGCCTTAGGACAGGGGGCTGGAGGCTACACCTTC. It encodes CALGQGAGGYTF.

The chain combines TRBV10-3 with TRBJ2-7; 7 positions agree with TRBD1. CDR1 and CDR2 from the germline V gene are ENHRY and SYGVKD. CDR3 size: 14 residues. Trimming removed 4 bases from V and 1 base from J; junction bases left unmatched: 4. The CDR3 region is CAISVRGKSYEQYF. CDR3 DNA sequence: TGTGCCATCAGTGTCAGGGGGAAGTCCTACGAGCAGTACTTC.

This chain uses TRBV13 with TRBJ2-1, with TRBD2 matching over 8 bases. This CDR3 is 15 amino acids long. CDR1 and CDR2 from the germline V gene are PRHDT and FYEKMQ (reference sequence). The ends lost 1 base at V and 7 bases at J; junction bases unmatched: 6. The CDR3 nucleotides are TGTGCCAGCAGCTTAGAACCGGGGGGGCCGAATGAGCAGTTCTTC. As protein: CASSLEPGGPNEQFF.

V usage is TRBV19 and J usage is TRBJ1-1; no reliable D call. V was shortened by 3 bases and J by 3 bases, with 14 bases between the two germline ends. This CDR3 has 15 residues. The V gene's germline CDR1 is LNHDA and CDR2 SQIVND (reference sequence). CDR3 nucleotides: TGTGCCAGTAGTATCTTCGCGGCGGGTGACACTGAAGCTTTCTTT. It is translated as CASSIFAAGDTEAFF.

The rearrangement joins TRBV9 to TRBJ1-4; the D gene is possibly TRBD1 (5 bases). Per the germline V gene, CDR1 is SGDLS and CDR2 is YYNGEE. Trimming left V 3 bases short and J 8 bases short, with 14 bases between. The CDR3 is 14 amino acids. The CDR3 DNA follows: TGTGCCAGCAGCGGCGGGGCCGCAGGGGAAAAACTGTTTTTT. It specifies CASSGGAAGEKLFF.

The gene calls are TRBV11-2 and TRBJ1-2; no reliable D call. Germline V gene lookup returns CDR1 SGHAT and CDR2 FQNNGV. V was cut by 4 bases and J by 8 bases, with 11 bases left in between. The CDR3 consists of 12 residues. CDR3: CASSSTADGYTF. CDR3 coding DNA: TGTGCCAGCAGCTCCACAGCCGACGGCTACACCTTC.

The sample holds one count of this clone. The V call is TRBV3-1 (or the pseudogene TRBV3-2), the J call TRBJ1-2, with 8 bases that match TRBD1. The J segment lost 2 bases and the V segment lost 4 bases, leaving 3 bases of the junction unmatched. CDR1 and CDR2 from the germline V gene are LGHDT and YNNKEL (reference sequence). The CDR3 has 14 amino acids. As DNA, the CDR3 is TGTGCCAGCAGCCCAGGGACAGGAAACTATGGCTACACCTTC. Translating it yields CASSPGTGNYGYTF.

The chain combines TRBV5-1 with TRBJ1-3; D perhaps matches TRBD1 (6 bases). Trimming left V 4 bases short and J 4 bases short, with 15 bases between. Germline CDR1 reads SGHRS; CDR2 reads YFSETQ. The CDR3 runs to 15 residues. CDR3 DNA: TGCGCCAGCAGCACCGAGGGGGTAGGAGGAAACACCATATATTTT. Its protein product is CASSTEGVGGNTIYF.

The J gene is TRBJ2-7, the V gene TRBV3-1 (or the pseudogene TRBV3-2), with D possibly TRBD1 on 6 matching bases. Germline loops: CDR1 LGHDT, CDR2 YNNKEL (reference sequence). The CDR3 is made up of 14 amino acids. Trimming left V 2 bases short and J 6 bases short, with 14 bases between. CDR3 loop: CASSQHSSGVEQYF. The CDR3 coding sequence is TGTGCCAGCAGCCAACACTCCTCAGGGGTCGAGCAGTACTTC.

The chain recombines TRBV4-2 with TRBJ2-2, with 8 bases that match TRBD2. This CDR3 spans 17 amino acids. CDR1 and CDR2 from the germline V gene are LGHNA and YNFKEQ. V was clipped by 4 bases and J by 3 bases; unmatched bases: 10. In nucleotides, the CDR3 is TGTGCCAGCAGCCCCCTAAGCGGGGGCGGGTACACCGGGGAGCTGTTTTTT. It specifies CASSPLSGGGYTGELFF.

The rearrangement links TRBV4-3 to TRBJ1-1; 8 bases are shared with TRBD1. CDR3 length: 17 amino acids. Trimming cost V 0 bases and J 6 bases; bases outside gene matches: 12. Germline CDR1 is LGHNA and CDR2 is YSLEER. The CDR3 DNA reads as TGCGCCAGCAGCCAAGATATAGTCGGACAGGGTGTTGCTGAAGCTTTCTTT. Translation: CASSQDIVGQGVAEAFF.

This chain joins TRBV28 and TRBJ2-1; TRBD1 matches 9 bases. Germline trimming cut 4 bases from V and 1 base from J; bases unmatched to any gene: 5. Germline V gene data show CDR1 as MDHEN and CDR2 as SYDVKM. This CDR3 is built from 16 residues. CDR3 nucleotide sequence: TGTGCCAGCAGTTCAGACAGGGGGTCATCCTACAATGAGCAGTTCTTC. Its translation is CASSSDRGSSYNEQFF. The variable domain in full, with the rest retrieved from reference TRBV28 and TRBJ2-1, is DVKVTQSSRYLVKRTGEKVFLECVQDMDHENMFWYRQDPGLGLRLIYFSYDVKMKEKGDIPEGYSVSREKKERFSLILESASTNQTSMYLCASSSDRGSSYNEQFFGPGTRLTVL.

The CDR3: CATSREPGTGYQPQHF. CDR3 nucleotide sequence: TGTGCCACCAGCAGAGAACCCGGGACAGGGTACCAGCCCCAGCATTTT. The chain is built from TRBV15 and TRBJ1-5, with 9 bases that match TRBD1. The CDR3 is made up of 16 amino acids. Per germline, CDR1 LNHNV and CDR2 YYDKDF (reference sequence). With V trimmed by 0 bases and J by 7 bases, 7 bases remained unmatched. Based on the CDR3 plus reference TRBV15 and TRBJ1-5, the full variable domain is DAMVIQNPRYQVTQFGKPVTLSCSQTLNHNVMYWYQQKSSQAPKLLFHYYDKDFNNEADTPDNFQSRRPNTSFCFLDIRSPGLGDTAMYLCATSREPGTGYQPQHFGDGTRLSIL.

This chain joins TRBV5-4 and TRBJ1-1; D might be TRBD1 (5 bases). This CDR3 contains 12 residues. Germline V gives CDR1 SGHNT, CDR2 YYREEE (reference sequence). Trimming left V 5 bases short and J 5 bases short, with 10 bases between. The chain's CDR3 is CASRAGGTEAFF. DNA of the CDR3: TGTGCCAGCAGAGCCGGGGGGACTGAAGCTTTCTTT.

The genes are TRBV7-3 and TRBJ2-7; 8 bases fit TRBD2. This CDR3 has 14 amino acids. CDR1 and CDR2 from the germline V gene are SGHTA and FQGTGA. The V gene end was trimmed by 4 bases and the J gene end by 3 bases; junction bases not matched to a gene: 5. CDR3 in amino acids: CASSWSGGDYEQYF. DNA for the CDR3: TGTGCCAGCAGCTGGAGCGGGGGAGACTACGAGCAGTACTTC.

This clone was recorded only once. The V gene is TRBV14, the J gene TRBJ1-2; TRBD1 matches 7 bases. Germline V gene sequence: CDR1 SGHDN, CDR2 FVKESK. This CDR3 contains 13 residues. V lost 7 bases to trimming and J lost 3 bases; unmatched junction nucleotides: 5. CDR3 in amino acids: CASTTGLDYGYTF. In DNA, the CDR3 is TGTGCCAGCACGACAGGGCTCGACTATGGCTACACCTTC.

CDR3 bases: TGTGCTAGTGGTCTCCAGAAGACAGGGAATAACTATGGCTACACCTTC. It codes for CASGLQKTGNNYGYTF. This chain joins TRBV12-5 and TRBJ1-2; TRBD1 aligns across 7 bases. Germline assignment: CDR1 LGHNT and CDR2 FRNRAP. Trimming cost V 5 bases and J 1 base; bases outside gene matches: 10. The length of the CDR3 is 16 residues.

This clone has just one count. The chain carries TRBV16 and TRBJ1-2; possibly TRBD1 for D (5 bases). This CDR3 comprises 13 residues. Trimming took off 4 bases at V and 4 bases at J, with 10 bases between the two ends. The V gene's germline CDR1 is KGHSY and CDR2 FQNENV. The CDR3 DNA is TGTGCCAGCAGCCCCCCAGGGTTCTATGGCTACACCTTC. Its translation is CASSPPGFYGYTF.

The chain carries TRBV29-1 and TRBJ2-1; 11 nucleotides align to TRBD2. Trimming at V came to 2 bases and at J to 3 bases, leaving 9 bases not matched to a gene. Germline V lookup: CDR1 SQVTM, CDR2 ANQGSEA. The CDR3 loop spans 17 amino acids. The CDR3 sequence: CSVETLAGASIYNEQFF. The DNA for the CDR3 is TGCAGCGTTGAAACACTAGCGGGGGCCTCAATCTACAATGAGCAGTTCTTC.

This chain joins TRBV19 and TRBJ2-1, with D unclear. Germline V lookup: CDR1 LNHDA, CDR2 SQIVND (reference sequence). The CDR3 extends over 14 amino acids. The ends were cut back, 2 bases at V and 3 bases at J, with 8 bases in the middle. The CDR3 loop is CASSISPDYNEQFF. The DNA of the CDR3 is TGTGCCAGTAGTATATCGCCAGACTACAATGAGCAGTTCTTC.

This sequence joins TRBV28 and TRBJ1-5, with TRBD1 as a possible D gene (5 bases). CDR3 size: 13 residues. V lost 5 bases and J lost 7, with 12 bases in between. Per germline, CDR1 MDHEN and CDR2 SYDVKM. DNA of the CDR3: TGTGCCAGCAGTGTAGGGGCTAGGCAGCCCCAGCATTTT. This sequence encodes CASSVGARQPQHF.

The chain's CDR3 is CSVGTKNYGYTF. The CDR3 region has the DNA TGCAGCGTAGGGACAAAGAACTATGGCTACACCTTC. The chain employs TRBV29-1 and TRBJ1-2; D perhaps matches TRBD1 (6 bases). V lost 6 bases and J 2 bases, leaving 10 bases between the germline ends. CDR3 length: 12 residues. Germline-derived CDR1 and CDR2 are SQVTM and ANQGSEA. The full variable domain, with the rest looked up from reference TRBV29-1 and TRBJ1-2, is SAVISQKPSRDICQRGTSLTIQCQVDSQVTMMFWYRQQPGQSLTLIATANQGSEATYESGFVIDKFPISRPNLTFSTLTVSNMSPEDSSIYLCSVGTKNYGYTFGSGTRLTVV.